This TCR beta chain was documented in a study of shared clonotypes between healthy human individuals. Study summary: Three plates were used per donor for CD4 naive, three for CD4 memory, two for CD8 naive and one for CD8 memory. Findings and caveats of the study: Roughly 5% of naive CD4 clonotypes were common to several donors. Relative to their counterparts shared across all four donors, non-shared clonotypes exhibited diminished generation probabilities.

A note on this clone: Its antigen is undetermined.

The CDR3 has 16 amino acids. CDR1 and CDR2 (germline): LNHDA, SQIVND (reference sequence). V lost 4 bases to trimming and J lost 4 bases; unmatched junction nucleotides: 9. Assay: immunoSEQ multiplex PCR; the TCRdb copy retains only in-frame clones and omits some. The table lists 750,000 to 1,000,000 clones, around 92% of them singletons. The naive CD8 subset, CD45RO-negative cells positively selected for CCR7, excluded terminally differentiated effector memory CD45RA+ cells. The sequence was obtained from a man aged 30-40 years in good health. Source material: naive CD8+ T cells sorted from blood. The J gene is TRBJ1-1, the V gene TRBV19; 10 positions match TRBD1. CDR3 in amino acids: CASSSDRGPIITEAFF. The CDR3 coding sequence is TGTGCCAGTAGTAGCGACAGGGGGCCTATTATCACTGAAGCTTTCTTT. Filled out from reference TRBV19 and TRBJ1-1, the complete variable domain reads DGGITQSPKYLFRKEGQNVTLSCEQNLNHDAMYWYRQDPGQGLRLIYYSQIVNDFQKGDIAEGYSVSREKKESFPLTVTSAQKNPTAFYLCASSSDRGPIITEAFFGQGTRLTVV.